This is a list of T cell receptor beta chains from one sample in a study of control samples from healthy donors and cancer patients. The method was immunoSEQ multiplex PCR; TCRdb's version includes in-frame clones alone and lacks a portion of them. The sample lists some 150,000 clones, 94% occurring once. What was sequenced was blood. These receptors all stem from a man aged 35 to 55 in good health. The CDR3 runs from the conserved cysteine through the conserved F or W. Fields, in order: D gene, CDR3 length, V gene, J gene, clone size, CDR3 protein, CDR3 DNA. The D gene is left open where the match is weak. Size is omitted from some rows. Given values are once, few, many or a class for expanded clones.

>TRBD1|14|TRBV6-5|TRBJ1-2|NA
CASRPGQGHYGYTF
TGTGCCAGCAGGCCGGGACAGGGGCACTATGGCTACACCTTC
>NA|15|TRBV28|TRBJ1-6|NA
CASRDSVTSNSPLHF
TGTGCCAGCAGGGACTCCGTGACGTCAAATTCACCCCTCCACTTT
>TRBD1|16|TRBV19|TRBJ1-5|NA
CASSSPIRDRGRPQHF
TGTGCCAGTAGTTCACCAATCCGGGACAGGGGTCGGCCCCAGCATTTT
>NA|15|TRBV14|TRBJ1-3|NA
CASSLQPFYGNTIYF
TGTGCCAGCAGCCTACAGCCTTTTTATGGAAACACCATATATTTT
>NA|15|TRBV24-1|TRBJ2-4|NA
CATSGNLTPKNIQYF
TGTGCCACCAGTGGCAATTTGACACCCAAAAACATTCAGTACTTC
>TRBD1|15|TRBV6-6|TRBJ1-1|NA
CASSKLQGADTEAFF
TGTGCCAGCAGTAAGTTACAGGGGGCGGACACTGAAGCTTTCTTT
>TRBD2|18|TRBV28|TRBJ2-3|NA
CASSLLGLAGAYTDTQYF
TGTGCCAGCAGTTTACTAGGACTAGCGGGGGCCTACACAGATACGCAGTATTTT
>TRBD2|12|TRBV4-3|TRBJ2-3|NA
CPSSRGVDTQYF
TGCCCCAGCAGCCGGGGGGTGGATACGCAGTATTTT
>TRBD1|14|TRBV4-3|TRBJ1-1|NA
CASSPDRAWTEAFF
TGCGCCAGCAGCCCGGACAGGGCGTGGACTGAAGCTTTCTTT
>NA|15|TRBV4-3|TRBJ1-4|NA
CASSQDRSGNEKLFF
TGCGCCAGCAGCCAAGATCGGAGTGGGAATGAAAAACTGTTTTTT
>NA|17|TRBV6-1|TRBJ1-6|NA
CASSDRQRSSYNSPLHF
TGTGCCAGCAGTGATCGGCAGCGGAGCTCCTATAATTCACCCCTCCACTTT
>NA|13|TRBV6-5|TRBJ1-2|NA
CASSYSRGHGYTF
TGTGCCAGCAGTTACTCGAGGGGCCATGGCTACACCTTC
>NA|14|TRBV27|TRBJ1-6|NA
CASSWTPASSPLHF
TGTGCCAGCAGTTGGACCCCGGCAAGTTCACCCCTCCACTTT
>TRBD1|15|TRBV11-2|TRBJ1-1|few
CASTPGQGFNTEAFF
TGTGCCAGCACACCGGGACAGGGGTTCAACACTGAAGCTTTCTTT
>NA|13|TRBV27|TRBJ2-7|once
CASSLGGDYEQYF
TGTGCCAGCAGTTTGGGGGGAGACTACGAGCAGTACTTC
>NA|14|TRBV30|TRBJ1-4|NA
CAWSGGIFNEKLFF
TGTGCCTGGAGTGGAGGGATATTTAATGAAAAACTGTTTTTT